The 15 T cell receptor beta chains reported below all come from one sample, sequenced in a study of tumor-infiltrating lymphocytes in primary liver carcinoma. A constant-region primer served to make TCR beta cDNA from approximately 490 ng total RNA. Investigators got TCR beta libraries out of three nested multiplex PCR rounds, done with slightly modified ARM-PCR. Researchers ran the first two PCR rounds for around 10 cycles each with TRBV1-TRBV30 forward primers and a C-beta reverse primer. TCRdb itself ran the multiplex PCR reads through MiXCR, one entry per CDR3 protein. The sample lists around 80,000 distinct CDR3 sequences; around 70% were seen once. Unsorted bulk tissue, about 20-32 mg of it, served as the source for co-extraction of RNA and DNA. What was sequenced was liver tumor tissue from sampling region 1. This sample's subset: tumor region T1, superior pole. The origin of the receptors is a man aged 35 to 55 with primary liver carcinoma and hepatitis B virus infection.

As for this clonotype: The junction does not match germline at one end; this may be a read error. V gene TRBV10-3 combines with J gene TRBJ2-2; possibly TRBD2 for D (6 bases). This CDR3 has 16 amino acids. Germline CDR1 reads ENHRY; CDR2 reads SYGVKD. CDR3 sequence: CAISSQAGSNTGELFF. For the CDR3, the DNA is TGTGCCATCTCCTCTCAGGCGGGGTCGAACACTGGGGAGCTGTTTTTT.

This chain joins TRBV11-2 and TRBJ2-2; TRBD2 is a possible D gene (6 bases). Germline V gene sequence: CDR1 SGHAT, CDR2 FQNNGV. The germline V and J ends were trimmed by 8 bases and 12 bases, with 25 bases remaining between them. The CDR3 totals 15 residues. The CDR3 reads CASLPPGVYTGKLFF. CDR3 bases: TGTGCCAGCCTCCCGCCGGGAGTGTACACTGGGAAGCTGTTTTTT. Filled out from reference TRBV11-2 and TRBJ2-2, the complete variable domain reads EAGVAQSPRYKIIEKRQSVAFWCNPISGHATLYWYQQILGQGPKLLIQFQNNGVVDDSQLPKDRFSAERLKGVDSTLKIQPAKLEDSAVYLCASLPPGVYTGKLFFGEGSRLTVL.

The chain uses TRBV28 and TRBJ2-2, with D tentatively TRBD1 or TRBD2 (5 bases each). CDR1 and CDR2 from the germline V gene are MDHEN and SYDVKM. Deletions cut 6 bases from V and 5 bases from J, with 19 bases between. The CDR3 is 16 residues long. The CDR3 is CASSYPQGSGTGELFF. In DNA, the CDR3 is TGTGCCAGCAGCTACCCTCAGGGCTCGGGGACCGGGGAGCTGTTTTTT.

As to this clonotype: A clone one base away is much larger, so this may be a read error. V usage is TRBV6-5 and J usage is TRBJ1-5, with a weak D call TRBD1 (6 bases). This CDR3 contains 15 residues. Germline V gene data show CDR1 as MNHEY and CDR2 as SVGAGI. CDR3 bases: TGTGTCAGCAGTCCAGGGGCCTCGACCAATCAGCCCCAGCATTTT. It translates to CVSSPGASTNQPQHF.

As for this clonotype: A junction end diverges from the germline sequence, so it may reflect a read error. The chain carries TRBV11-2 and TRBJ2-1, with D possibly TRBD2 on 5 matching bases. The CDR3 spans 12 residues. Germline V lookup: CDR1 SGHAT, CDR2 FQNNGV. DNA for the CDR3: TGTGCCAGCATCTTAGTCGGGAACGAGGAGTTCTTC. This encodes CASILVGNEEFF.

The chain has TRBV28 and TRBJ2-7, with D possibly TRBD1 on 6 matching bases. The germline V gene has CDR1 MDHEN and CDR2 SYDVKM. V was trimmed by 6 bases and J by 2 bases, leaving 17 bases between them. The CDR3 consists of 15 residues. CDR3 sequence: CASRMTGPTPYEQYF. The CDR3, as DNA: TGTGCCAGCAGAATGACAGGACCTACGCCCTACGAGCAGTACTTC.

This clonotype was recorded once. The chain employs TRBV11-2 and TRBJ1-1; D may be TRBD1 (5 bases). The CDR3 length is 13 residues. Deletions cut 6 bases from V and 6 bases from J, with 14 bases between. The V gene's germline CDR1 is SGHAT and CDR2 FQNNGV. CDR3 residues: CASSLNGDAEAFF. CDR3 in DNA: TGTGCCAGCAGTTTAAACGGGGACGCTGAAGCTTTCTTT. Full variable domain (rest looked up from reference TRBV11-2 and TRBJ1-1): EAGVAQSPRYKIIEKRQSVAFWCNPISGHATLYWYQQILGQGPKLLIQFQNNGVVDDSQLPKDRFSAERLKGVDSTLKIQPAKLEDSAVYLCASSLNGDAEAFFGQGTRLTVV.

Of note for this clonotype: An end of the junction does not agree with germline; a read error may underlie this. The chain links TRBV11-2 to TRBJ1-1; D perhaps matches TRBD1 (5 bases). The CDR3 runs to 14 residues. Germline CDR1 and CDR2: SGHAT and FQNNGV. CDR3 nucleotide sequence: TGTGCCAGCAACTTAGATCCAGCGGGGACCGAAGCTTTCTTT. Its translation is CASNLDPAGTEAFF.

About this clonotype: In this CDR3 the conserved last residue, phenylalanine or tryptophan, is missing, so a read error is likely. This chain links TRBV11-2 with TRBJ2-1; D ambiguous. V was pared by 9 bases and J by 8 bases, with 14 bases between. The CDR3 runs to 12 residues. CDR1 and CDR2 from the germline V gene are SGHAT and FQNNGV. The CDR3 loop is CASGFRGYEQFI. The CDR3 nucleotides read TGTGCCAGTGGCTTCAGAGGATATGAGCAGTTCATC.

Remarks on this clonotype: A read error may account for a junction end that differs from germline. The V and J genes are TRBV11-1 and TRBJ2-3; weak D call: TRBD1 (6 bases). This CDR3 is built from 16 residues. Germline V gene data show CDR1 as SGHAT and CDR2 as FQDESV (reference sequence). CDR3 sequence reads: CASSRRGRYPTDMQYF. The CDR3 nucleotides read TGTGCAAGCAGCCGCAGGGGTCGCTACCCCACTGATATGCAGTATTTT.

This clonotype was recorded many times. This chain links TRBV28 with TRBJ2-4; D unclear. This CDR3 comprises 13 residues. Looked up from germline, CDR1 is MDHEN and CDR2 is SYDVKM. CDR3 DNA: TGTGCGACGTTCACAACCAACAAAAACATTCAGTACTTC. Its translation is CATFTTNKNIQYF.

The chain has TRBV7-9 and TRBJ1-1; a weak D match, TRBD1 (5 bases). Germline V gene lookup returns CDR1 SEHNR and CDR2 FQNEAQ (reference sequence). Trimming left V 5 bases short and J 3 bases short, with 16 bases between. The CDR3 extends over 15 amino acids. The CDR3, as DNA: TGTGCCAGCAGCCCTCAGGGACTAATGGACACTGAAGCTTTCTTT. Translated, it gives CASSPQGLMDTEAFF.

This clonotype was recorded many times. CDR3 coding DNA: TGTGCCATCAGTGAGTACGGCAGGGGGCTGAACGAGCAGTACTTC. Translating it yields CAISEYGRGLNEQYF. V gene TRBV10-3 combines with J gene TRBJ2-7; 8 nucleotides match TRBD1. With V trimmed by 1 base and J by 5 bases, 7 bases remained unmatched. Germline CDR1 ENHRY, CDR2 SYGVKD. This CDR3 contains 15 residues.

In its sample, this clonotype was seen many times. The CDR3 spells CASSLEGSEAFF. The CDR3 DNA reads TGCGCCAGCAGCTTGGAGGGCTCAGAAGCTTTCTTT. This chain joins TRBV5-1 and TRBJ1-1; no firm D call. V was cut by 0 bases and J by 8 bases, with 8 bases left in between. The CDR3 covers 12 residues. CDR1 and CDR2 from the germline V gene are SGHRS and YFSETQ.

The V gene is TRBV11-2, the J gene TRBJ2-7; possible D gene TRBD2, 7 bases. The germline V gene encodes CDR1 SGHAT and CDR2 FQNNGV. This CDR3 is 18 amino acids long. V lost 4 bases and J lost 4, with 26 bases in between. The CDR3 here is CASSSSVELARGGYEQYF. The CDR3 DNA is TGTGCCAGCAGCTCATCCGTTGAACTAGCGAGAGGGGGGTACGAGCAGTACTTC. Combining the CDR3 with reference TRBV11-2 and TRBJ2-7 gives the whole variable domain EAGVAQSPRYKIIEKRQSVAFWCNPISGHATLYWYQQILGQGPKLLIQFQNNGVVDDSQLPKDRFSAERLKGVDSTLKIQPAKLEDSAVYLCASSSSVELARGGYEQYFGPGTRLTVT.